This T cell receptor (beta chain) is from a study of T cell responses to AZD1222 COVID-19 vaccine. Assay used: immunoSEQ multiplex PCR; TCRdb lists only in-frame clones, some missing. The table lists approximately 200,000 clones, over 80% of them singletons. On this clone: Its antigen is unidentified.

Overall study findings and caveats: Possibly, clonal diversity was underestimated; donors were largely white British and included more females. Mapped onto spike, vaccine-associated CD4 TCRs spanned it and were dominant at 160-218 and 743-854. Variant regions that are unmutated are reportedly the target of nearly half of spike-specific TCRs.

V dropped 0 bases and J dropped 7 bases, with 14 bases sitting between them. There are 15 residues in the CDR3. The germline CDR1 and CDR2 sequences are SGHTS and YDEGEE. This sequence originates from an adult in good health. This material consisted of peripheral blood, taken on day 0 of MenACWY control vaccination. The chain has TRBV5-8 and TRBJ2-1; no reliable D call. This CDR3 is CASSLGAPPWNEQFF. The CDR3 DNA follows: TGTGCCAGCAGCTTGGGGGCACCTCCTTGGAATGAGCAGTTCTTC.